These 18 T cell receptor beta chains were sequenced from one sample in a study of cytomegalovirus exposure and HLA in healthy donors. Primers for the PCR totalled 60 Vbeta and 13 Jbeta. The assay was immunoSEQ multiplex PCR, and TCRdb's table has in-frame clones only and misses some. Among 150,000 to 200,000 clones listed, roughly 73% were seen once. The sequenced sample consisted of PBMCs. The source is a woman under 40 in good health and CMV-seronegative.

The chain carries TRBV6-1 and TRBJ1-1, with D maybe TRBD1 (6 bases). V was shortened by 5 bases and J by 5 bases, with 12 bases between the two germline ends. In germline, CDR1 is MNHNS, CDR2 SASEGT. This CDR3 is 13 amino acids long. The CDR3 DNA is TGTGCCAGCAGTAACAGGGTCCAGACTGAAGCTTTCTTT. Its translation: CASSNRVQTEAFF.

The CDR3 nucleotides are TGTGCCAGCAAAAGCGGGGGGCGGAGCTCCTACAATGAGCAGTTCTTC. This codes for CASKSGGRSSYNEQFF. The chain carries TRBV28 and TRBJ2-1; TRBD2 matches at 9 bases. Trimming took 7 bases from V and 0 from J; bases not matched to a gene: 7. CDR1 MDHEN and CDR2 SYDVKM come from the germline V gene. This CDR3 has 16 residues. Variable domain in full (rest from reference TRBV28 and TRBJ2-1): DVKVTQSSRYLVKRTGEKVFLECVQDMDHENMFWYRQDPGLGLRLIYFSYDVKMKEKGDIPEGYSVSREKKERFSLILESASTNQTSMYLCASKSGGRSSYNEQFFGPGTRLTVL.

This rearrangement joins TRBV7-9 to TRBJ1-5; possibly TRBD1 for D (5 bases). The CDR3 totals 17 residues. Deletions cut 1 base from V and 1 base from J, with 14 bases between. Per the germline V gene, CDR1 is SEHNR and CDR2 is FQNEAQ (reference sequence). CDR3 in DNA: TGTGCCAGCAGCTTAGGCTCGGAGGGGTGGAGCAATCAGCCCCAGCATTTT. This gives the protein CASSLGSEGWSNQPQHF.

This clone came up once. The V gene is TRBV4-1, the J gene TRBJ1-2, with 8 bases lining up with TRBD1. Germline CDR1 reads MGHRA; CDR2 reads YSYEKL. V gave up 3 bases and J gave up 8 bases; unmatched junction bases: 8. CDR3 size: 14 residues. The CDR3 coding sequence is TGCGCCAGCAGCCACCCGGCAGGGGGCGCCGGCTACACCTTC. Residues: CASSHPAGGAGYTF.

V gene TRBV7-8 combines with J gene TRBJ1-6; D unresolved. Germline V gives CDR1 SGHVS, CDR2 FQNEAQ. Trimming stripped 2 bases from V and 7 bases from J, with 3 bases between. The CDR3 covers 12 residues. CDR3 sequence: CASSLQNSPLHF. The CDR3 region has the DNA TGTGCCAGCAGCTTACAAAATTCACCCCTCCACTTT.

Details on this clone: Other DNA sequences of this sample code for an identical CDR3. V and J are TRBV19 and TRBJ1-1; TRBD1 is a possible D gene (5 bases). With 9 bases removed from V and 1 base from J, the gap between germline ends came to 6 bases. The CDR3 is 11 amino acids. CDR1 is LNHDA and CDR2 is SQIVND in the germline V gene (reference sequence). The CDR3 DNA reads as TGTGCCAGCGGGGGGAACACTGAAGCTTTCTTT. As protein: CASGGNTEAFF.

This clone has only one observation. The V and J genes are TRBV5-1 and TRBJ2-7; TRBD1 matches at 7 bases. Germline V gene sequence: CDR1 SGHRS, CDR2 YFSETQ. CDR3 size: 15 residues. Trimming at V came to 3 bases and at J to 6 bases, leaving 12 bases not matched to a gene. CDR3 sequence (DNA): TGCGCCAGCAGCTGGGGGCGACAGGGAAGGGGCGAGCAGTACTTC. Its protein is CASSWGRQGRGEQYF.

This chain links TRBV6-6 with TRBJ1-1, with D possibly matching TRBD1 (5 bases). V dropped 6 bases and J dropped 1 base, with 9 bases sitting between them. Germline V lookup: CDR1 MNHNY, CDR2 SVGAGI (reference sequence). This CDR3 region has 13 residues. Written as DNA, the CDR3 is TGTGCCAGCAGGCTTACAGGGAACACTGAAGCTTTCTTT. Translation: CASRLTGNTEAFF.

The rearrangement uses TRBV4-1 and TRBJ2-5; 10 bases fit TRBD2. Germline CDR1 MGHRA, CDR2 YSYEKL. The CDR3 covers 16 residues. J gave up 4 bases and V 4 bases, and 9 bases lay outside the gene matches. This chain's CDR3 is CASSRVSGGDSETQYF. DNA of the CDR3: TGCGCCAGCAGCCGGGTCAGCGGGGGGGACTCAGAGACCCAGTACTTC.

As for this clone: Other DNA sequences of this sample code for an identical CDR3. The gene calls are TRBV5-1 and TRBJ2-5, with D possibly being TRBD2 (6 bases). The ends were cut back, 0 bases at V and 5 bases at J, with 8 bases in the middle. Germline V lookup: CDR1 SGHRS, CDR2 YFSETQ. There are 13 residues in the CDR3. CDR3 amino acids: CASSLAGGETQYF. Written as DNA, the CDR3 is TGCGCCAGCAGCTTGGCCGGGGGTGAGACCCAGTACTTC.

This chain links TRBV9 with TRBJ1-5, with no clear D. Trimming stripped 3 bases from V and 3 bases from J, with 13 bases between. The germline CDR1 and CDR2 sequences are SGDLS and YYNGEE. This CDR3 is built from 15 residues. CDR3 sequence (DNA): TGTGCCAGCAGCGCCGGTTTCCGGGTCAATCAGCCCCAGCATTTT. It codes for CASSAGFRVNQPQHF. The variable domain in full, with the rest retrieved from reference TRBV9 and TRBJ1-5, is DSGVTQTPKHLITATGQRVTLRCSPRSGDLSVYWYQQSLDQGLQFLIQYYNGEERAKGNILERFSAQQFPDLHSELNLSSLELGDSALYFCASSAGFRVNQPQHFGDGTRLSIL.

This clone was seen only a few times. V and J are TRBV6-1 and TRBJ1-1; 7 bases match TRBD1. The germline CDR1 and CDR2 sequences are MNHNS and SASEGT. This CDR3 has 13 amino acids. J gave up 3 bases and V 7 bases, and 5 bases lay outside the gene matches. DNA for the CDR3: TGTGCCAGCACGGGAAGGGGGCACACTGAAGCTTTCTTT. Translated: CASTGRGHTEAFF.

V and J are TRBV18 and TRBJ2-7; tentatively, D is TRBD2 (7 bases). The CDR3 covers 16 residues. V was pared by 0 bases and J by 4 bases, with 16 bases between. The germline V gene has CDR1 KGHSH and CDR2 LQKENI. CDR3 residues: CASSPPSGGPSYEQYF. The CDR3 DNA reads TGTGCCAGCTCACCACCGTCCGGGGGGCCCTCTTACGAGCAGTACTTC.

The chain links TRBV27 to TRBJ2-7; D unresolved. Germline V gene data show CDR1 as MNHEY and CDR2 as SMNVEV (reference sequence). Trimming removed 5 bases from V and 3 bases from J, with 8 bases in between. CDR3 length: 12 amino acids. CDR3 nucleotides: TGTGCCAGCAGTGGCCTCGACTACGAGCAGTACTTC. It is translated as CASSGLDYEQYF.

The chain has TRBV6-5 and TRBJ2-7; 7 positions match TRBD1. The CDR3 is 14 residues long. V lost 2 bases, J lost 3 bases, and 4 bases stayed unmatched. CDR1 and CDR2 from the germline V gene are MNHEY and SVGAGI. CDR3 region: CASSYTGQYYEQYF. The CDR3 DNA reads as TGTGCCAGCAGTTACACGGGACAGTACTACGAGCAGTACTTC.

The chain is built from TRBV29-1 and TRBJ1-2, with 8 positions matching TRBD1. From germline, CDR1 is SQVTM and CDR2 ANQGSEA. J gave up 5 bases and V 0 bases, and 8 bases lay outside the gene matches. CDR3 length equals 15 residues. CDR3 DNA: TGCAGCGTTGAAGAGGTCAGGGGGCAGGTTTATGGCTACACCTTC. It encodes CSVEEVRGQVYGYTF.

The chain links TRBV2 to TRBJ1-2; 7 bases line up with TRBD1. CDR3 length equals 15 residues. Losses at the gene ends were 6 bases for V and 5 bases for J; bases not matched to a gene: 12. The V gene's germline CDR1 is SNHLY and CDR2 FYNNEI. The DNA for the CDR3 is TGTGCCAGCAGCGATAGGGACAGAGCTATATATGGCTACACCTTC. Amino acids: CASSDRDRAIYGYTF. The full variable domain, its missing parts supplied by reference TRBV2 and TRBJ1-2, is EPEVTQTPSHQVTQMGQEVILRCVPISNHLYFYWYRQILGQKVEFLVSFYNNEISEKSEIFDDQFSVERPDGSNFTLKIRSTKLEDSAMYFCASSDRDRAIYGYTFGSGTRLTVV.

This clone was counted between two and nine times. The chain recombines TRBV6-4 with TRBJ2-3; TRBD1 matches at 7 bases. CDR1 and CDR2 from the germline V gene are MRHNA and SNTAGT. This CDR3 has 12 amino acids. With 2 bases clipped from V and 9 bases from J, the junction kept 2 bases outside the gene matches. CDR3: CASSDPGGTQYF. The CDR3 bases are TGTGCCAGCAGTGACCCAGGGGGAACGCAGTATTTT.